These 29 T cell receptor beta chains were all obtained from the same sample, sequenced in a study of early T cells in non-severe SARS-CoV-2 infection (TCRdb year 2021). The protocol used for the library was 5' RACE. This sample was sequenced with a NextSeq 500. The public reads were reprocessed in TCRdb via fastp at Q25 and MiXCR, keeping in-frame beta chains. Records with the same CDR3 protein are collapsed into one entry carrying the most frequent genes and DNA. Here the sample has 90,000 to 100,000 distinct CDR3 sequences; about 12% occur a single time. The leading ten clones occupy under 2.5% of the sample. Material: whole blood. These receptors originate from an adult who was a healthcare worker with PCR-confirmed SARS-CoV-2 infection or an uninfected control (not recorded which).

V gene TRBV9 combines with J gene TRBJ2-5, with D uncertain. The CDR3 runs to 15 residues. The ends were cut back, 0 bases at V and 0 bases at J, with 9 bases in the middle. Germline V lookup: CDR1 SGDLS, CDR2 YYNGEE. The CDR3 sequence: CASSVGGWDQETQYF. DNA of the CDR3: TGTGCCAGCAGCGTAGGCGGATGGGACCAAGAGACCCAGTACTTC.

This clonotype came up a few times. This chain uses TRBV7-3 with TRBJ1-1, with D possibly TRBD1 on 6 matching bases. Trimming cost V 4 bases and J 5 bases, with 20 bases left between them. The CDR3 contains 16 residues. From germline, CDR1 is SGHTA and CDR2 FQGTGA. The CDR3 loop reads CASSSSLGGVRTEAFF. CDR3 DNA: TGTGCCAGCAGCTCCTCTTTAGGGGGGGTTAGGACTGAAGCTTTCTTT.

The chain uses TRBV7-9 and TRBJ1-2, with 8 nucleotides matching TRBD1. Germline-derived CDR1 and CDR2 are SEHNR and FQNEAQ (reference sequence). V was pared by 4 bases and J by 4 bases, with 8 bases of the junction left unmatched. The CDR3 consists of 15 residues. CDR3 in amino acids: CASSSQGVAGYGYTF. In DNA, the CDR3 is TGTGCCAGCAGCTCACAGGGGGTAGCTGGCTATGGCTACACCTTC.

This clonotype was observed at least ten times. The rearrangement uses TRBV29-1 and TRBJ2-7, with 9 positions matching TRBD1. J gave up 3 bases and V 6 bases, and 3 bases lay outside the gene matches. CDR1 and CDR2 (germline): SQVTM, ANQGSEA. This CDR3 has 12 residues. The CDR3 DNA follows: TGCAGCGTCCTGGGACAGGGCTACGAGCAGTACTTC. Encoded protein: CSVLGQGYEQYF.

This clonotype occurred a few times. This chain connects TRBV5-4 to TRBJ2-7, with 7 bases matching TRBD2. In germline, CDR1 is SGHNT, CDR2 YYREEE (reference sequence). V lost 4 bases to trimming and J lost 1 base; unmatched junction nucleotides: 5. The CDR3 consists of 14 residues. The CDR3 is CASSRSGASYEQYF. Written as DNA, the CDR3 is TGTGCCAGCAGCAGAAGCGGGGCGTCCTACGAGCAGTACTTC.

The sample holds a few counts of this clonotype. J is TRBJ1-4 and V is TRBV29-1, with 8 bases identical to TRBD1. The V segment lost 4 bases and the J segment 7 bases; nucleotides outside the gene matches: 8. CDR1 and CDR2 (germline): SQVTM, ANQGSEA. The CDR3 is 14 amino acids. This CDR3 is CSVAVGTGGEKLFF. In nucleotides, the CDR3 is TGCAGCGTTGCGGTCGGGACAGGCGGTGAAAAACTGTTTTTT. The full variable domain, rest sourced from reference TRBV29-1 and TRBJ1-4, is SAVISQKPSRDICQRGTSLTIQCQVDSQVTMMFWYRQQPGQSLTLIATANQGSEATYESGFVIDKFPISRPNLTFSTLTVSNMSPEDSSIYLCSVAVGTGGEKLFFGSGTQLSVL.

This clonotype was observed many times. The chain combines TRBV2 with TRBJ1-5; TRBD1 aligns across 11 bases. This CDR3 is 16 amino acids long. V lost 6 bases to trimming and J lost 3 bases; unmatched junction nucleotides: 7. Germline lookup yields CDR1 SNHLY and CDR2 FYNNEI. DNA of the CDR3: TGTGCCAGCAGCCAGGACAGGGGGCTCCTCAATCAGCCCCAGCATTTT. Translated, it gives CASSQDRGLLNQPQHF.

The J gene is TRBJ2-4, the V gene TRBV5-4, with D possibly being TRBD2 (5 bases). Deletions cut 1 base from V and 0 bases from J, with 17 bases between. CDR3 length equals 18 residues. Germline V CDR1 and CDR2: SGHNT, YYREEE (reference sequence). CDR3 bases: TGTGCCAGCAGCTTGCCACTAGTCAGAGGCCTAGCCAAAAACATTCAGTACTTC. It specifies CASSLPLVRGLAKNIQYF.

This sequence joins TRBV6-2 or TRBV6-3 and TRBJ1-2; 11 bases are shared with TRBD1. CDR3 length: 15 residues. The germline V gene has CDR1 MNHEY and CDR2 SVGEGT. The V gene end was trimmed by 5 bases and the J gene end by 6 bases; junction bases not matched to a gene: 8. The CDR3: CASSRRGQGDNGYTF. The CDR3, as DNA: TGTGCCAGCAGTCGCCGGGGACAGGGGGATAATGGCTACACCTTC.

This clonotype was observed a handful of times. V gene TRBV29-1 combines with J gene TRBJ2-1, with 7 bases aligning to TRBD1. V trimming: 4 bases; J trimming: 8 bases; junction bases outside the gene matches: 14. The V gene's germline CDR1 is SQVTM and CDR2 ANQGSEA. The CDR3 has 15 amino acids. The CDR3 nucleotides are TGCAGCGTTGTGTCTGGCAGGGGGAGTTTGGATGAGCAGTTCTTC. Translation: CSVVSGRGSLDEQFF.

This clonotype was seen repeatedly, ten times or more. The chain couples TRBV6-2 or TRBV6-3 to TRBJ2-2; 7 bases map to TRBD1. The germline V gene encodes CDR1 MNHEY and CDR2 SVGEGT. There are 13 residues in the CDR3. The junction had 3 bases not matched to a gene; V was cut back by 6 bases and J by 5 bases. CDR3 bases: TGTGCCAGCAGCCCACAGGGGACCGGGGAGCTGTTTTTT. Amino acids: CASSPQGTGELFF.

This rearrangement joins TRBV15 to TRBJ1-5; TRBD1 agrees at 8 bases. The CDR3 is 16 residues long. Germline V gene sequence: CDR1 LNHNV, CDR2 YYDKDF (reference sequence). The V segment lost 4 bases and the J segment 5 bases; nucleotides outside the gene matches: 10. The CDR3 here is CATSNVRTGKDQPQHF. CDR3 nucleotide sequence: TGTGCCACCAGCAACGTACGGACAGGGAAGGATCAGCCCCAGCATTTT.

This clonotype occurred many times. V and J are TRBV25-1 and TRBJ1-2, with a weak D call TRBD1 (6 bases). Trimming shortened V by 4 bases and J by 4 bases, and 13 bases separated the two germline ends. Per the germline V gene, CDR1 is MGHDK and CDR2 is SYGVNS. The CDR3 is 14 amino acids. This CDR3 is CASSAPRGPYGYTF. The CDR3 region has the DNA TGTGCCAGCAGTGCCCCCAGGGGTCCCTATGGCTACACCTTC.

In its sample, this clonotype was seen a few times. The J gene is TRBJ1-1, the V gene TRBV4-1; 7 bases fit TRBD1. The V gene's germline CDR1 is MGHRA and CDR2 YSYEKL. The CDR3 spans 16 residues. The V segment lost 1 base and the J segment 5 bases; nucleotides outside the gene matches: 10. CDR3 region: CASSQGQGPSRTEAFF. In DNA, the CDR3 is TGCGCCAGCAGCCAAGGACAGGGACCATCGAGGACTGAAGCTTTCTTT.

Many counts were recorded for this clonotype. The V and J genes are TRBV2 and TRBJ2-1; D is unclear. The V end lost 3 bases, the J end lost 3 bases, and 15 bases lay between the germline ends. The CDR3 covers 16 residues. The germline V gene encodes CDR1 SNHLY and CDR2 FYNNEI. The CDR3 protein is CASSDGPLLFYNEQFF. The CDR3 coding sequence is TGTGCCAGCAGTGACGGTCCCCTGCTCTTCTACAATGAGCAGTTCTTC.

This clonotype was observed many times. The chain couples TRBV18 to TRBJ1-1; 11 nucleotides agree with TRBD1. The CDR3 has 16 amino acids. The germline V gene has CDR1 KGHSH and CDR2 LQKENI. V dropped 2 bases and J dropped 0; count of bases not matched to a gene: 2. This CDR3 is CASSPTGQGVNTEAFF. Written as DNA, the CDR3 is TGTGCCAGCTCACCAACGGGACAGGGGGTGAACACTGAAGCTTTCTTT.

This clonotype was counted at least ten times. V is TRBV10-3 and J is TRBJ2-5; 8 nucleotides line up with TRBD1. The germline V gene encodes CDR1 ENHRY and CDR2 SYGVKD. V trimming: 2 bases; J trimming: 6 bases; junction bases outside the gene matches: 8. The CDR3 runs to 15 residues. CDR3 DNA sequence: TGTGCCATCAGTGAGAACGGACAGGGCGGGAAGACCCAGTACTTC. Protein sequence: CAISENGQGGKTQYF.

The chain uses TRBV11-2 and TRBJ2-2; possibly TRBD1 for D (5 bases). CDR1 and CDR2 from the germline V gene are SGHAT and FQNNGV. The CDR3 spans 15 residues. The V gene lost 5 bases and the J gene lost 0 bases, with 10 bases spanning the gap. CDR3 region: CASSNVGANTGELFF. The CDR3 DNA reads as TGTGCCAGCAGCAACGTAGGGGCGAACACCGGGGAGCTGTTTTTT.

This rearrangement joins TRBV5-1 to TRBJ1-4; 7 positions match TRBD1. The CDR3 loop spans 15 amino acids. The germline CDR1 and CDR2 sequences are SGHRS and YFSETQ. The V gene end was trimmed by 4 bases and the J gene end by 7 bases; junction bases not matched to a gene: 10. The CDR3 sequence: CASSPTDREGEKLFF. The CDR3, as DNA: TGCGCCAGCAGCCCCACCGACAGGGAAGGTGAAAAACTGTTTTTT.

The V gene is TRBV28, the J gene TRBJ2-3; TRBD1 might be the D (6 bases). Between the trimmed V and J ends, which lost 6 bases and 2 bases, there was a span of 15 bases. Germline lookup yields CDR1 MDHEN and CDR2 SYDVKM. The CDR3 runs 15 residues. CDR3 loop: CASSLRGHYTDTQYF. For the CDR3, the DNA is TGTGCCAGCAGCCTCAGGGGCCATTACACAGATACGCAGTATTTT.

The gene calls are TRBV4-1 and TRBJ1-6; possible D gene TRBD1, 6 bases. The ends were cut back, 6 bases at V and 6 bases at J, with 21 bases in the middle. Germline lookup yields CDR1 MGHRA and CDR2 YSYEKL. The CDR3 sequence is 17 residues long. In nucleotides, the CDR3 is TGCGCCAGCAGACCCCCGACAGGAGACTTGTCTAATTCACCCCTCCACTTT. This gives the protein CASRPPTGDLSNSPLHF.

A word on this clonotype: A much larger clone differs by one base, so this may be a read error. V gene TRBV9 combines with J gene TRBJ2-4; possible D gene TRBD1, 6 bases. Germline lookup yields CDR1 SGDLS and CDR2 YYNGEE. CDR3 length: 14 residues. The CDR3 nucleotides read TGTGCCAGCACTCCAGGGGTAGCCAAAAACATTCAGAACTTC. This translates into CASTPGVAKNIQNF.

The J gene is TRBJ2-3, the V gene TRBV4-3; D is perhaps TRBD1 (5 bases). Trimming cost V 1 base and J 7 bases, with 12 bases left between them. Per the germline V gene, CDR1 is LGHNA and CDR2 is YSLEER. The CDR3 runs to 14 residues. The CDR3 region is CASSQAWGHYTQYF. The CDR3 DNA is TGCGCCAGCAGCCAAGCTTGGGGCCATTATACGCAGTATTTT.

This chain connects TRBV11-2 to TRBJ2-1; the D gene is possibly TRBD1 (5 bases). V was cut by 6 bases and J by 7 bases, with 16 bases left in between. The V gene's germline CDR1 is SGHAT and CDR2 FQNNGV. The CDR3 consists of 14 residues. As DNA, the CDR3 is TGTGCCAGCAGTCGCGCGTTCCGACAGAATGAGCAGTTCTTC. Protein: CASSRAFRQNEQFF.

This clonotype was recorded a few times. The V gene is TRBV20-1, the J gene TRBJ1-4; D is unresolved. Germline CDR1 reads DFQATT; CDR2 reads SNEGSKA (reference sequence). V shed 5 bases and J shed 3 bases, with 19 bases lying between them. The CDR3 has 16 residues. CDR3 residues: CSAGAEGPKSNEKLFF. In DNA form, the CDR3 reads TGCAGTGCTGGAGCCGAAGGGCCGAAGTCTAATGAAAAACTGTTTTTT.

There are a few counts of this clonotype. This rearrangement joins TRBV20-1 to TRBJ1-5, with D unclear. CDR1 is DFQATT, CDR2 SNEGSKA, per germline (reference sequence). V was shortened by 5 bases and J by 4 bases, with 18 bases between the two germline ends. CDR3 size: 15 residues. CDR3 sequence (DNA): TGCAGTGCTCTACAGAGCGGGAAGGAGAATCAGCCCCAGCATTTT. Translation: CSALQSGKENQPQHF.

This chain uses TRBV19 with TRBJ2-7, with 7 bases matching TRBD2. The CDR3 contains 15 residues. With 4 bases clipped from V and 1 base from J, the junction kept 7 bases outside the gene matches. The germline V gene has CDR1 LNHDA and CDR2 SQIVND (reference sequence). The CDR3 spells CASSTGTTTSYEQYF. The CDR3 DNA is TGTGCCAGTAGTACAGGGACTACGACTTCCTACGAGCAGTACTTC.

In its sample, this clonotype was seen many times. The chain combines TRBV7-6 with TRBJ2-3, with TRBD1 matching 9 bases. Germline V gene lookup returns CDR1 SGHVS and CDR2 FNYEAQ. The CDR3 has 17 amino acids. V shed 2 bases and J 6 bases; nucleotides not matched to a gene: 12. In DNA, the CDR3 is TGTGCCAGCAGCTTACGATCCGGGACAGGGCAGGCGGATACGCAGTATTTT. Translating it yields CASSLRSGTGQADTQYF.

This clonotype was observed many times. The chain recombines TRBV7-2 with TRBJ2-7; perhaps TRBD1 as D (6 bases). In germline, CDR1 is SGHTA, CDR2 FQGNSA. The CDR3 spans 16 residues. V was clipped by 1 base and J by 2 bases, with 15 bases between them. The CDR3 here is CASSLGVGTPTYEQYF. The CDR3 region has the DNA TGTGCCAGCAGCTTAGGGGTAGGGACACCTACCTACGAGCAGTACTTC.